This TCR beta chain was documented in a study of regulatory T cells in long-lasting Graves disease. Indicated time point: newly diagnosed GD, antithyroid drugs for less than 3 months. Researchers made the TCR library from RNA that was extracted from PBMCs. HTBI primers from iRepertoire and Arm-PCR of CDR3 regions yielded the TCR beta libraries. Each CDR3 protein gets one entry after TCRdb re-called the multiplex PCR reads with MiXCR. The sample records roughly 610,000 distinct CDR3 sequences, roughly 15% being singletons. With regard to this clonotype: Its antigen is undetermined.

CDR1 is SQVTM, CDR2 ANQGSEA, per germline. The CDR3 has 13 residues. Between the trimmed V and J ends, which lost 4 bases and 2 bases, there was a span of 11 bases. Study-wide results and caveats: Patients with persistent disease showed a bias toward TRBV28, TRBJ1-2 and TRBJ2-5. Lower TCR diversity was seen in persistent Graves' patients than in newly diagnosed ones.

These data were likewise used in another study, on T cells in Graves' hyperthyroidism and ophthalmopathy.

This receptor was identified in a woman aged 30 to 39 with Graves disease. The sample here was peripheral blood mononuclear cells (PBMCs), taken at new diagnosis, from a patient treated with antithyroid drugs. The rearrangement links TRBV29-1 to TRBJ1-2; no definite D call. CDR3 DNA: TGCAGCGTTGGGGAGACACCAAACTATGGCTACACCTTC. Its translation: CSVGETPNYGYTF.